This TCR beta chain was captured in a study of CD8 T cells in ankylosing spondylitis. Findings of the study overall: It appeared that ankylosing spondylitis blood was characterized by a TCR beta motif of fewer than ten highly homologous variants. The clones that were linked to disease were reported to be significantly enriched in matched synovial fluid samples from ankylosing spondylitis patients. Peripheral blood held disease-linked clones only at relatively low frequency, and these were CD8+. In synovial fluid and blood from reactive arthritis, some motif variants were previously reported.

It was by quantitative 5'-RACE with molecular barcodes that TCR beta libraries were made. TCRdb processed the 5' RACE reads anew with MiXCR; each CDR3 protein has one entry. The table includes fewer than 650,000 distinct CDR3 sequences, 9.5% to 15% detected once. As regards this clonotype: Its antigen is currently unknown.

Germline V gene sequence: CDR1 SGHAT, CDR2 FQNNGV. The V gene end was trimmed by 5 bases and the J gene end by 2 bases; junction bases not matched to a gene: 6. This CDR3 contains 15 residues. Sequencing was done on a sample of blood, either unsorted or a sorted T cell fraction (not recorded which). The sequence was obtained from a male donor with ankylosing spondylitis. This rearrangement joins TRBV11-2 to TRBJ1-3, with 7 bases that match TRBD1. Here the CDR3 DNA reads TGTGCCAGCAGCGGTGACAGGGCGGCTGGAAACACCATATATTTT. Its translation: CASSGDRAAGNTIYF.